This entry features one T cell receptor (beta chain) sequence. As yet, its antigen is unknown. The repertoire was sequenced with immunoSEQ multiplex PCR; TCRdb's copy has only in-frame clones and lacks some. The repertoire holds 120,000 to 150,000 clones, about 91% seen once, with just under 8% in the top ten. It was the approximately 110-subject validation cohort, separate from the roughly 700-subject first cohort, to which the donors belonged. Trimming stripped 7 bases from V and 3 bases from J, with 18 bases between. The CDR3 is made up of 15 amino acids. Per germline, CDR1 LNHDA and CDR2 SQIVND (reference sequence). The source of the sample is a study of cytomegalovirus exposure and HLA in healthy donors. General observations from the study: Researchers catalogued about 150 TCR beta chains as cytomegalovirus-associated. Reports indicated that the classifier achieved high specificity and sensitivity in diagnosing cytomegalovirus status.

This TCR was sampled from a woman between 18 and 30 years old in good health and CMV-seropositive. The specimen sequenced was PBMCs. V is TRBV19 and J is TRBJ1-2, with D unresolved. CDR3 bases: TGTGCCAGTAAGGAGTACCCGCGAGGCGACTATGGCTACACCTTC. Translated, it gives CASKEYPRGDYGYTF. Drawing the rest from reference TRBV19 and TRBJ1-2, the complete variable domain is DGGITQSPKYLFRKEGQNVTLSCEQNLNHDAMYWYRQDPGQGLRLIYYSQIVNDFQKGDIAEGYSVSREKKESFPLTVTSAQKNPTAFYLCASKEYPRGDYGYTFGSGTRLTVV.